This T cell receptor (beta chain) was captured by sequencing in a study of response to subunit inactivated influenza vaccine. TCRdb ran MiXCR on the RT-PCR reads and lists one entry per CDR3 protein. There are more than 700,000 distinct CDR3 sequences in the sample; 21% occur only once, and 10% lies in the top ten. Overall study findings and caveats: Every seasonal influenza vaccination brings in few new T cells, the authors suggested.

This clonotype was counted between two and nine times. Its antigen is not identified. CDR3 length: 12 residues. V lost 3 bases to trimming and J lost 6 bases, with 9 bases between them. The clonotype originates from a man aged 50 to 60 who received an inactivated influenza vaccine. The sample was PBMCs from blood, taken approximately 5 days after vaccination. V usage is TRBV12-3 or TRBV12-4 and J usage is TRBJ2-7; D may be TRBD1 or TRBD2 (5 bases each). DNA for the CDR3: TGTGCCAGCAGTTTGGGGGTTCCCGAGCAGTACTTC. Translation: CASSLGVPEQYF.